The 8 T cell receptor beta chains below were found in one sample sequenced in a study of tumor-infiltrating lymphocytes in primary liver carcinoma. Both blood RNA, taken from unsorted whole blood, and germline DNA were extracted. With around 520 ng total RNA as template and a constant-region primer, TCR beta cDNA was made. Nested multiplex PCR, run for three rounds with slightly modified ARM-PCR, yielded TCR beta libraries. It was with TRBV1-TRBV30 forward primers and a C-beta reverse primer that the first two PCR rounds were run, at around 11 cycles each. TCRdb re-derived calls from the multiplex PCR reads in MiXCR, one entry per CDR3 protein. There are about 320,000 distinct CDR3 sequences in the sample; 65% occur only once, and roughly 10% lies in the top ten. Material: peripheral blood. The receptors here all came from a middle-aged man with primary liver carcinoma and hepatitis B virus infection.

Points on this clonotype: One base away lies a much larger clone, so this may be a sequencing read error. The V gene is TRBV29-1, the J gene TRBJ1-3; D unresolved. The ends were cut back, 7 bases at V and 0 bases at J, with 13 bases in the middle. Germline V gives CDR1 SQVTM, CDR2 ANQGSEA. This CDR3 is 14 amino acids long. CDR3 DNA: TGCAGCGGGCCCAGGAGCCGCTCTGGAAACACCATATATTTT. It is translated as CSGPRSRSGNTIYF. The full variable domain, completed using reference TRBV29-1 and TRBJ1-3, is SAVISQKPSRDICQRGTSLTIQCQVDSQVTMMFWYRQQPGQSLTLIATANQGSEATYESGFVIDKFPISRPNLTFSTLTVSNMSPEDSSIYLCSGPRSRSGNTIYFGEGSWLTVV.

Remarks on this clonotype: At one end the junction does not follow the germline gene, possibly because of a read error. The chain recombines TRBV29-1 with TRBJ1-6; D ambiguous. CDR1 and CDR2 from the germline V gene are SQVTM and ANQGSEA. CDR3 size: 13 residues. CDR3 DNA sequence: TGCAGCGCCGGGGAGGCTCAAAATTCACTCCTCCACTTC. This encodes CSAGEAQNSLLHF.

Comment on this clonotype: With a much larger clone just one base away, this may be a read error. This chain uses TRBV5-1 with TRBJ2-7, with 10 bases aligning to TRBD1. The CDR3 consists of 14 residues. Germline-derived CDR1 and CDR2 are SGHRS and YFSETQ. The CDR3 region is CTSSLGQGSNEQYF. For the CDR3, the DNA is TGCACCAGCAGCTTGGGACAGGGGTCGAACGAGCAGTACTTC.

The chain recombines TRBV5-4 with TRBJ2-4; unclear D gene. Trimming took off 1 base at V and 10 bases at J, with 12 bases between the two ends. Germline V gene sequence: CDR1 SGHNT, CDR2 YYREEE (reference sequence). This CDR3 is built from 13 residues. The CDR3 is CASSLTRDNIQYF. The CDR3 nucleotides read TGTGCCAGCAGCTTGACAAGGGATAATATTCAGTACTTC.

The V and J genes are TRBV12-3 or TRBV12-4 and TRBJ2-1; D not resolved. Trimming shortened V by 6 bases and J by 0 bases, and 12 bases separated the two germline ends. This CDR3 spans 15 amino acids. CDR3 sequence: CASRPLGSSYNEQFF. DNA for the CDR3: TGTGCCAGCAGACCCCTGGGAAGCTCCTACAATGAGCAGTTCTTC.

As regards this clonotype: One end of the junction fails to match germline, which may point to a read error. This sequence joins TRBV6-5 and TRBJ2-1, with a weak D call TRBD2 (5 bases). The germline CDR1 and CDR2 sequences are MNHEY and SVGAGI. The CDR3 totals 16 residues. The CDR3 here is CASSSRAPVGYNELFF. The DNA for the CDR3 is TGTGCCAGCAGCTCGCGGGCCCCCGTGGGGTACAATGAGCTGTTCTTC.

As concerns this clonotype: The germline gene is not matched at one end of the junction; a read error may be the cause. The rearrangement joins TRBV5-6 to TRBJ2-3, with D hard to call. The CDR3 has 15 amino acids. Germline CDR1 SGHDT, CDR2 YYEEEE. CDR3 region: CATSLWALGSDTQYF. The CDR3 coding sequence is TGTGCCACCAGCTTGTGGGCCTTGGGTTCAGATACGCAGTATTTT.

On this clonotype: A much larger clone is a single base away; this may be a read error. This rearrangement joins TRBV4-2 to TRBJ2-3; 12 nucleotides agree with TRBD1. This CDR3 region has 18 residues. Germline CDR1 is LGHNA and CDR2 is YNFKEQ. CDR3 bases: TGTGCCATCAGCCAAGCCCACCCCGGGACAGGGGGCGCAGATACGCAGTATTTT. Translated, it gives CAISQAHPGTGGADTQYF.